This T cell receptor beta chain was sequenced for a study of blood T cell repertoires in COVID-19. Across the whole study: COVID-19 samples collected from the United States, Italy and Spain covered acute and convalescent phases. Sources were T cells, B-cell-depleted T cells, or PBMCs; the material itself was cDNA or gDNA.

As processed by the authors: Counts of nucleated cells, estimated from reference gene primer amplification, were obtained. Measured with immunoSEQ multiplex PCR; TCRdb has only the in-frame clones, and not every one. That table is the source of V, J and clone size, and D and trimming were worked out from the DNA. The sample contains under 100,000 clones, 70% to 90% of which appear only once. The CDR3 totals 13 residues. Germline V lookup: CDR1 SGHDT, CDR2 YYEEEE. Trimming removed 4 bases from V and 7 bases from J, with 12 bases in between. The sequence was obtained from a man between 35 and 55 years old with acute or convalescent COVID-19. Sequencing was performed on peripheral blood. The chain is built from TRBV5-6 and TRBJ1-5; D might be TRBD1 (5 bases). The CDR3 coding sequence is TGTGCCAGCAGCCTCGCAGGGCGACAGCCCCAGCATTTT. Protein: CASSLAGRQPQHF.